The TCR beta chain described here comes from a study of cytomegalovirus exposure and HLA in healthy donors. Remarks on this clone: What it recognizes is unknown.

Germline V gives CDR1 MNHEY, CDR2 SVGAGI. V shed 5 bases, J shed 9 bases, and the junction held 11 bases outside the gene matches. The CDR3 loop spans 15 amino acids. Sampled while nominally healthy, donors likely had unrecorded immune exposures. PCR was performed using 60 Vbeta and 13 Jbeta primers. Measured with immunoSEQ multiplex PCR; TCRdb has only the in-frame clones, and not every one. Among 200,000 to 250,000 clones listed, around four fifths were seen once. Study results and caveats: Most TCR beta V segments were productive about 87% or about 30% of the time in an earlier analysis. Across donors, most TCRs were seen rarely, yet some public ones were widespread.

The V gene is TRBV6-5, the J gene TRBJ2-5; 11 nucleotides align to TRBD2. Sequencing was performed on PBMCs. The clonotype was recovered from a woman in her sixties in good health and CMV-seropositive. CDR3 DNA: TGTGCCAGCAGTCGCGGGACTAGCGGCCTATGGGCCCAGTACTTC. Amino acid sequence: CASSRGTSGLWAQYF.